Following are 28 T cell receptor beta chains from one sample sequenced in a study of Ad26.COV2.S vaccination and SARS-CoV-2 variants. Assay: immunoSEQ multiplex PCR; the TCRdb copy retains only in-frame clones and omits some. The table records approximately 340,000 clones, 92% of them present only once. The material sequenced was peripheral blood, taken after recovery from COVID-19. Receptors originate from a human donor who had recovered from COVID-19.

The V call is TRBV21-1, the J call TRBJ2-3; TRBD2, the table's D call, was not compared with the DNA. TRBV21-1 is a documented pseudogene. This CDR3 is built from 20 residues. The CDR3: CASSTRQTGTSGGHANTQYF. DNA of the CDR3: TGTGCCAGCAGCACCCGACAGACCGGGACTAGCGGGGGCCATGCAAATACGCAGTATTTT.

The CDR3 bases are TGTGCCAGCAGCCCCCGGACAGGGTTATATGAGCAGTTCTTC. Translating gives CASSPRTGLYEQFF. The genes are TRBV13 and TRBJ2-1, with 8 bases aligning to TRBD1. From germline, CDR1 is PRHDT and CDR2 FYEKMQ (reference sequence). Losses at the gene ends were 5 bases for V and 8 bases for J; bases not matched to a gene: 8. The CDR3 spans 14 residues.

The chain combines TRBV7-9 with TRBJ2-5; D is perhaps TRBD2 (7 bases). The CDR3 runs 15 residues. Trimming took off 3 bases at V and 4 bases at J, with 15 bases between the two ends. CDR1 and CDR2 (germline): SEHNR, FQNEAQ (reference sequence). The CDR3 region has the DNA TGTGCCAGCAGCTTGGCTTCGGGGGGCCCAGAGACCCAGTACTTC. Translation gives CASSLASGGPETQYF.

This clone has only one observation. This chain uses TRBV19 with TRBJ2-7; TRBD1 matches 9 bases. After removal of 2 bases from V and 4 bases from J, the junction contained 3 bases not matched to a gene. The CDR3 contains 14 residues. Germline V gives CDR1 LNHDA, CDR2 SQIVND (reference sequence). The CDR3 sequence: CASSIRGQGYEQYF. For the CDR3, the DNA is TGTGCCAGTAGTATAAGGGGACAGGGATACGAGCAGTACTTC.

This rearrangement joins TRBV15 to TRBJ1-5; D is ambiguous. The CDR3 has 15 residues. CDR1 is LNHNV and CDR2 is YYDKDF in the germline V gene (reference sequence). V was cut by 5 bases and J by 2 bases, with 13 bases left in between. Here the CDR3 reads CATSFRIGRNQPQHF. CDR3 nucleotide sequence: TGTGCCACCAGCTTCCGTATTGGTCGCAATCAGCCCCAGCATTTT.

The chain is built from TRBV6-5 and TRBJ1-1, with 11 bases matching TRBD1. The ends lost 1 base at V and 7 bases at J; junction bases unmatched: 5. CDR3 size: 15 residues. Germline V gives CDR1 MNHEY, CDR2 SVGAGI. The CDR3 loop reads CASSYLLDRGREAFF. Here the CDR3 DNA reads TGTGCCAGCAGTTACTTATTGGACAGGGGGCGTGAAGCTTTCTTT.

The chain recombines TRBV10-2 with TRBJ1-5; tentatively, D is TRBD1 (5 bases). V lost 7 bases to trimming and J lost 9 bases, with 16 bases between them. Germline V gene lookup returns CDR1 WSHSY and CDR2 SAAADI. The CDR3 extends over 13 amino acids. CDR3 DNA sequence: TGCGCCAGCAACCCAAATCAGGGAGGGCCCCAGCATTTT. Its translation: CASNPNQGGPQHF.

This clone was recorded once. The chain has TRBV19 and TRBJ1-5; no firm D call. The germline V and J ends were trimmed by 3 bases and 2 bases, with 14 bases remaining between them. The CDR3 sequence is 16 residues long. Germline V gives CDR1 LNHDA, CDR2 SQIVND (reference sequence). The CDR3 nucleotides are TGTGCCAGTAGTATGTGGGAAGGGAAGGGCAATCAGCCCCAGCATTTT. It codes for CASSMWEGKGNQPQHF.

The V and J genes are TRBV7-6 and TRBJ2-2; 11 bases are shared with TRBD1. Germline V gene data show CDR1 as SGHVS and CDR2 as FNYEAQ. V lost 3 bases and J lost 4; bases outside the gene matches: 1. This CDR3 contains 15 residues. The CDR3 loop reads CASSLGQGGTGELFF. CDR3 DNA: TGTGCCAGCAGCTTGGGACAGGGGGGCACCGGGGAGCTGTTTTTT.

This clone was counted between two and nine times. The CDR3 bases are TGTGCCAGCAGCCAAAGTTGGGGGGCTAAGGAACCCCAGCATTTT. It translates to CASSQSWGAKEPQHF. The chain links TRBV6-5 to TRBJ1-5; D may be TRBD1 (6 bases). Deletions cut 6 bases from V and 10 bases from J, with 22 bases between. CDR1 MNHEY and CDR2 SVGAGI come from the germline V gene. CDR3 length: 15 amino acids.

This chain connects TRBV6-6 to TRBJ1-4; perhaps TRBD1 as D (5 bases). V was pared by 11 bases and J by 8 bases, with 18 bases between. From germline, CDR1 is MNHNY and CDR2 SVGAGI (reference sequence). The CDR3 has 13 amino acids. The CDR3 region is CAHSGQGEEKLFF. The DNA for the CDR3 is TGTGCCCATAGTGGGCAGGGAGAAGAAAAACTGTTTTTT.

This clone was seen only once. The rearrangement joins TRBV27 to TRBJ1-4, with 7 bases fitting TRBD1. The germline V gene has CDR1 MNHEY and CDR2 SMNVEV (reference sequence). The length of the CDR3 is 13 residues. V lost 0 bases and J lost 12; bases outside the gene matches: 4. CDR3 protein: CASSLSDRHQLFF. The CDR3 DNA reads TGTGCCAGCAGTTTATCGGACAGGCATCAACTGTTTTTT.

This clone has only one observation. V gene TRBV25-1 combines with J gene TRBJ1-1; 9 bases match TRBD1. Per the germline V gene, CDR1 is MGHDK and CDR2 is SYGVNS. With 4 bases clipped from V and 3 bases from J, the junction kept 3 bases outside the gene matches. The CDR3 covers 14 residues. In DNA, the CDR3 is TGTGCCAGCAGTGTGGGGACAGGGTACACTGAAGCTTTCTTT. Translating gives CASSVGTGYTEAFF.

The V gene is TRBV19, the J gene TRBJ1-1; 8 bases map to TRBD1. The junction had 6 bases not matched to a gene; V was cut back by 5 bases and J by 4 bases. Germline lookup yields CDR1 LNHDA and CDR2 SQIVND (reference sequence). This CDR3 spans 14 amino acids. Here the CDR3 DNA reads TGTGCCAGTAGTGGGGGACAGGCTACCACTGAAGCTTTCTTT. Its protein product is CASSGGQATTEAFF. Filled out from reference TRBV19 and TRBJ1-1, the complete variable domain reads DGGITQSPKYLFRKEGQNVTLSCEQNLNHDAMYWYRQDPGQGLRLIYYSQIVNDFQKGDIAEGYSVSREKKESFPLTVTSAQKNPTAFYLCASSGGQATTEAFFGQGTRLTVV.

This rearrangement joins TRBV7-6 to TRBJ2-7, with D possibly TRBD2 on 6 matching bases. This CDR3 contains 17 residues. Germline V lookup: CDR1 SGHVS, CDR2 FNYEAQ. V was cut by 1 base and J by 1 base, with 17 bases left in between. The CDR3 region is CASSLGGSSELSYEQYF. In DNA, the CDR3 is TGTGCCAGCAGCTTAGGTGGCTCTAGCGAACTATCCTACGAGCAGTACTTC.

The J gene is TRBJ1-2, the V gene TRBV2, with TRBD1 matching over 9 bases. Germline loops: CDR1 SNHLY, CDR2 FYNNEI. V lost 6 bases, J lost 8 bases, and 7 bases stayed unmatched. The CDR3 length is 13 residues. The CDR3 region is CASRDRGRGGYTF. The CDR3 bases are TGTGCCAGCAGGGACAGGGGCCGGGGAGGCTACACCTTC. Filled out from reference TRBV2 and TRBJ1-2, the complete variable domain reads EPEVTQTPSHQVTQMGQEVILRCVPISNHLYFYWYRQILGQKVEFLVSFYNNEISEKSEIFDDQFSVERPDGSNFTLKIRSTKLEDSAMYFCASRDRGRGGYTFGSGTRLTVV.

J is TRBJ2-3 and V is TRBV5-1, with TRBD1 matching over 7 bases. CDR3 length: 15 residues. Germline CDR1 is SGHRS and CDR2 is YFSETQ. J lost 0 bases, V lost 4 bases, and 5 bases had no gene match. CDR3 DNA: TGCGCCAGCAGCACCGGGACAGCGAGCACAGATACGCAGTATTTT. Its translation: CASSTGTASTDTQYF.

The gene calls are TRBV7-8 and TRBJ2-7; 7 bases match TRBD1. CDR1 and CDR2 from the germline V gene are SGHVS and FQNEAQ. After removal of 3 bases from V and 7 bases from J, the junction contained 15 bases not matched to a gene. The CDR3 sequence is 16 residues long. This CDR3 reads CASSFSKTGNSGEQYF. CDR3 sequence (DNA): TGTGCCAGCAGCTTCTCAAAGACAGGGAATTCGGGGGAGCAGTACTTC.

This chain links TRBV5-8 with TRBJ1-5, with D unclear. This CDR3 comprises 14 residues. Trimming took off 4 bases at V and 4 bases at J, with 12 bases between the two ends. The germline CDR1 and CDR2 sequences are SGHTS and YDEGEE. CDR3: CASSGGLRNQPQHF. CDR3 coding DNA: TGTGCCAGCAGCGGCGGGCTCCGTAATCAGCCCCAGCATTTT. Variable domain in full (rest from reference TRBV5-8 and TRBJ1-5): EAGVTQSPTHLIKTRGQQATLRCSPISGHTSVYWYQQALGLGLQFLLWYDEGEERNRGNFPPRFSGRQFPNYSSELNVNALELEDSALYLCASSGGLRNQPQHFGDGTRLSIL.

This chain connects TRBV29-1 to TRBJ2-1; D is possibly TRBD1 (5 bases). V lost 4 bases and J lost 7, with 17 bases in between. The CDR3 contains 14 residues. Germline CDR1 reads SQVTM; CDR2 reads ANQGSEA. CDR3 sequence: CSVAGRVAGNEQFF. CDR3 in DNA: TGCAGCGTTGCGGGTCGGGTCGCAGGGAATGAGCAGTTCTTC.

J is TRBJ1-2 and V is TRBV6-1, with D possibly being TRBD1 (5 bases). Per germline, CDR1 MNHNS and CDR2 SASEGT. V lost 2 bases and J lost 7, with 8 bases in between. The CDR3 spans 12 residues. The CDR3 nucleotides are TGTGCCAGCAGTGAATTTGGGGGTGGCTACACCTTC. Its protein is CASSEFGGGYTF.

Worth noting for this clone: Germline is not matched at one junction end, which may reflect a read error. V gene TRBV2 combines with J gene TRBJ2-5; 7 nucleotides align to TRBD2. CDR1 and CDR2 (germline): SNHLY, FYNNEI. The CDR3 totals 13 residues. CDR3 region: CASSGDYQEAQYF. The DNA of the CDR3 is TGTGCCAGCAGTGGGGACTACCAAGAGGCCCAGTACTTC.

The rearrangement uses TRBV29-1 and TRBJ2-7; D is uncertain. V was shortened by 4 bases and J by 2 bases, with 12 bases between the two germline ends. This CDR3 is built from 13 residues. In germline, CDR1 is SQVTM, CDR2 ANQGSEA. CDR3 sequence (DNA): TGCAGCGTTGTTACAGCTGTTGCCTACGAGCAGTACTTC. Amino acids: CSVVTAVAYEQYF.

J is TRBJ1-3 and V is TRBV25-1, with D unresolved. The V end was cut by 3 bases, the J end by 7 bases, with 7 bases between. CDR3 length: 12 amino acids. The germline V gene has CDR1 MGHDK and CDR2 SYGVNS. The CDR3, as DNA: TGTGCCAGCAGTGAGCCGGGGAACACCATATATTTT. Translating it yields CASSEPGNTIYF.

The CDR3 spells CASSEGLTYEQYF. In nucleotides, the CDR3 is TGTGCCAGTAGCGAGGGACTAACCTACGAGCAGTACTTC. V usage is TRBV19 and J usage is TRBJ2-7, with TRBD2 matching over 7 bases. V was clipped by 6 bases and J by 2 bases; unmatched bases: 4. The CDR3 extends over 13 amino acids. The germline V gene encodes CDR1 LNHDA and CDR2 SQIVND (reference sequence).

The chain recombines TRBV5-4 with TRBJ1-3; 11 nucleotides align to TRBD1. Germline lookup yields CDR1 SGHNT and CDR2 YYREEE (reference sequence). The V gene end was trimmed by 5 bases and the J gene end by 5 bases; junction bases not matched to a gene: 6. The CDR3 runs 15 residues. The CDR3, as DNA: TGTGCCAGCAGTACTGGACAGGGGGCACGAAACACCATATATTTT. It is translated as CASSTGQGARNTIYF.

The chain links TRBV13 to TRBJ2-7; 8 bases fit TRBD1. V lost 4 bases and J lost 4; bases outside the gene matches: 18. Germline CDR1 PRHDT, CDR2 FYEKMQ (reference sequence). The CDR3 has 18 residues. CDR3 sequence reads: CASSSTDPDRDEKYEQYF. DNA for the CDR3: TGTGCCAGCAGCTCAACCGACCCGGACAGGGATGAAAAATACGAGCAGTACTTC.

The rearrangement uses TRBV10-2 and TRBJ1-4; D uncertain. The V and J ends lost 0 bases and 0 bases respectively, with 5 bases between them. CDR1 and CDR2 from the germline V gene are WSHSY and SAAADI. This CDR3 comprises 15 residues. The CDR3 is CASSESWATNEKLFF. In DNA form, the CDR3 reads TGCGCCAGCAGTGAGTCTTGGGCAACTAATGAAAAACTGTTTTTT.